The rows below give T cell receptor beta chains drawn from one sample of a study of blood T cell repertoires in COVID-19. Clones were sequenced by immunoSEQ multiplex PCR, and TCRdb holds only the in-frame ones, with some missing. The sample has fewer than 250,000 clones; 83% are singletons. The sample taken for sequencing was peripheral blood. The origin of the receptors is a human donor in a cohort sampled during active COVID-19. CDR3s include the opening cysteine and the closing phenylalanine or tryptophan. A D gene is named only where the DNA matches it firmly. Size values are once, few and many counts, or a class for expanded clones, and some rows have none.

V gene	clone size	J gene	D gene	CDR3 DNA	CDR3 protein
TRBV19	few	TRBJ1-6	.	TGTGCCAGTAGTTTGAACAGGGAGCCTAATTCACCCCTCCACTTT	CASSLNREPNSPLHF
TRBV3-1/TRBV3-2	.	TRBJ1-2	TRBD1	TGTGCCAGCAGCCAAGAGCTCCCAGGGGGCAATGGCTACACCTTC	CASSQELPGGNGYTF
TRBV7-3	.	TRBJ1-3	.	TGTGCCAGCAGCCGCGGCCCGAGCACCTCTGGAAACACCATATATTTT	CASSRGPSTSGNTIYF
TRBV3-1/TRBV3-2	.	TRBJ2-5	TRBD2	TGTGCCAGCAGCCAAGATAAACTAGCGGGGGGGGCGGAGACCCAGTACTTC	CASSQDKLAGGAETQYF
TRBV5-4	many	TRBJ2-7	TRBD1	TGTGCCAGCAGCGGACCAAGCGGGACAGGGGATCTATACGAGCAGTACTTC	CASSGPSGTGDLYEQYF
TRBV6-5	once	TRBJ2-1	TRBD1	TGTGCCAGCAGGGGAAGGGACAGCCTCTACAATGAGCAGTTCTTC	CASRGRDSLYNEQFF
TRBV4-1	.	TRBJ1-2	.	TGCGCCAGCAGCCAAGCTAGGGGCCATGGCTACACCTTC	CASSQARGHGYTF
TRBV12-3/TRBV12-4	.	TRBJ1-2	.	TGTGCCAGCAGTCCGCTCCCAGGGAACGGCTACACCTTC	CASSPLPGNGYTF
TRBV6-5	few	TRBJ2-2	.	TGTGCCAGCAGTTACTGGGAGGGGGAGCTGTTTTTT	CASSYWEGELFF
TRBV28	.	TRBJ2-4	TRBD2	TGTGCCAGCAAATGGGGGACTAATTCCGACATTCAGTACTTC	CASKWGTNSDIQYF
TRBV19	.	TRBJ2-3	TRBD2	TGTGCCAGTAGTGGGGGACTAAGCACAGATACGCAGTATTTT	CASSGGLSTDTQYF
TRBV4-2	.	TRBJ1-2	.	TGTGCCAGCAGCCAAGAATACAGGGTAGGTGGCTACACCTTC	CASSQEYRVGGYTF
TRBV7-8	few	TRBJ2-7	.	TGTGCCAGCAGCTTACTCAGGTCCCACTCTTACGAGCAGTACTTC	CASSLLRSHSYEQYF
TRBV3-1/TRBV3-2	.	TRBJ2-2	TRBD2	TGTGCCAGCAGCCAAGATCTGCTAGCGGCAGGCACCGGGGAGCTGTTTTTT	CASSQDLLAAGTGELFF
TRBV29-1	.	TRBJ2-5	TRBD2	TGCAGCGCGGAGACTAGCTTTTCGGAGACCCAGTACTTC	CSAETSFSETQYF
TRBV27	.	TRBJ2-3	TRBD2	TGTGCCAGCTGGACTAGCTCCCGCACAGATACGCAGTATTTT	CASWTSSRTDTQYF
TRBV19	.	TRBJ2-2	TRBD2	TGTGCCAGTAGCATCCCGGGACTAGCGGGAGCCGGGGAGCTGTTTTTT	CASSIPGLAGAGELFF
TRBV6-5	once	TRBJ1-5	.	TGTGCCAGCAGCGACAACCAGGGGCCCGCCCAGCCCCAGCATTTT	CASSDNQGPAQPQHF
TRBV7-2	.	TRBJ2-5	.	TGTGCCAGCAGCCGAGGGGGATCCCAGTACTTC	CASSRGGSQYF
TRBV12-3/TRBV12-4	.	TRBJ2-5	.	TGTGCCAGCAGTGCACAGGTTCAAGAGACCCAGTACTTC	CASSAQVQETQYF
TRBV5-1	once	TRBJ2-7	.	TGCGCCAGCAGCTTGGGTGGGAGGCGGGCCGAGCAGTACTTC	CASSLGGRRAEQYF
TRBV11-2	.	TRBJ2-2	TRBD2	TGTGCCAGCAGAAAAGCGCGGGAGGCCGGGATAACCGGGGAGCTGTTTTTT	CASRKAREAGITGELFF
TRBV5-6	.	TRBJ2-1	TRBD1	TGTGCCAGCACCGGACAGGGACGGGGAAATGAGCAGTTCTTC	CASTGQGRGNEQFF
TRBV27	.	TRBJ2-7	.	TGTGCCAGCAGCTCTAGCGAAATTTCCTACGAGCAGTACTTC	CASSSSEISYEQYF
TRBV29-1	.	TRBJ1-3	TRBD1	TGCAGCGTTTCCGACGGACAGGGTTTTGGAAACACCATATATTTT	CSVSDGQGFGNTIYF
TRBV10-3	.	TRBJ2-1	TRBD1	TGTGCCATCAGTGGAGCGACAGGGGACGACACTGAGCAGTTCTTC	CAISGATGDDTEQFF
TRBV10-2	.	TRBJ2-7	.	TGCGCCAGCAGTGATTCTAGCCCGTCTCGAGAGCAGTACTTC	CASSDSSPSREQYF
TRBV5-1	.	TRBJ2-1	TRBD2	TGCGCCAGCAGCCTGGGACTAGCGAGCGATGAGCAGTTCTTC	CASSLGLASDEQFF
TRBV7-2	once	TRBJ2-7	TRBD2	TGTGCCAGCAGCGGACTAGCGGGCCCCTACGAGCAGTACTTC	CASSGLAGPYEQYF
TRBV9	.	TRBJ1-3	.	TGTGCCAGCAGCGTACAGGGGATAAGGTCTGACACCATATATTTT	CASSVQGIRSDTIYF
TRBV6-5	once	TRBJ2-5	TRBD1	TGTGCCAGCAGTTCACAGGGGGAGACCCAGTACTTC	CASSSQGETQYF
TRBV11-2	.	TRBJ1-1	.	TGTGCCAGCAGCTCACAAAGGGGAACTGAAGCTTTCTTT	CASSSQRGTEAFF
TRBV3-1/TRBV3-2	.	TRBJ2-7	TRBD1	TGTGCCAGCAGCACGCCGGGACAGGGCGGCGAGCAGTACTTC	CASSTPGQGGEQYF